Shown below are 25 T cell receptor beta chains from a single sample sequenced in a study of molecular identifiers for immune sequencing clone quantification. TCRdb re-derived calls from the PCR reads in MiXCR, one entry per CDR3 protein. The sample lists over 55,000 distinct CDR3 sequences, about a sixth occurring once. Sample: naive CD8+ T cells from blood, with Jurkat cell RNA spiked in. Subset indicated: FACS-sorted CD8+CD4-CCR7+CD45RA+ naive T cells. These receptors all stem from a human donor in good health. Some libraries in this study had Jurkat cell RNA spiked in.

This clonotype has a single count. This may come from a read error, since a much larger clone is one base off. The chain uses TRBV9 and TRBJ2-7; D tentatively reads TRBD1 or TRBD2 (5 bases each). Trimming cost V 2 bases and J 1 base, with 10 bases left between them. Germline CDR1 SGDLS, CDR2 YYNGEE. This CDR3 has 14 residues. CDR3 DNA: TGTGCCAGCAGCGTGGGACGGGGTTCCTACGAGCAGTACTTC. Protein product: CASSVGRGSYEQYF.

This clonotype was recorded many times. The V call is TRBV5-1, the J call TRBJ1-1, with D perhaps TRBD1 (6 bases). CDR3 length equals 13 residues. Trimming shortened V by 1 base and J by 6 bases, and 10 bases separated the two germline ends. Germline values: CDR1 SGHRS, CDR2 YFSETQ. As DNA, the CDR3 is TGCGCCAGCAGCTTGTCGCAGGGGCCTGAAGCTTTCTTT. The encoded protein is CASSLSQGPEAFF.

To note about this clonotype: With a much larger clone just one base away, this may be a read error. The chain combines TRBV27 with TRBJ2-2; 8 nucleotides agree with TRBD1. CDR1 and CDR2 from the germline V gene are MNHEY and SMNVEV (reference sequence). The CDR3 loop spans 14 amino acids. The CDR3 coding sequence is TGTGCCTGCAGAGGACAGGGTGTCACCGGGGAGCTGTTTTTT. It specifies CACRGQGVTGELFF.

This clonotype was seen ten or more times. This chain joins TRBV11-2 and TRBJ2-2; TRBD1 is a possible D gene (6 bases). The CDR3 length is 17 residues. With 5 bases removed from V and 3 bases from J, the gap between germline ends came to 19 bases. Germline CDR1 reads SGHAT; CDR2 reads FQNNGV. The CDR3 DNA reads as TGTGCCAGCAGCCTACCCCGGACAGACCGGGACACCGGGGAGCTGTTTTTT. This encodes CASSLPRTDRDTGELFF. Full variable domain (outside the CDR3, taken from reference TRBV11-2 and TRBJ2-2): EAGVAQSPRYKIIEKRQSVAFWCNPISGHATLYWYQQILGQGPKLLIQFQNNGVVDDSQLPKDRFSAERLKGVDSTLKIQPAKLEDSAVYLCASSLPRTDRDTGELFFGEGSRLTVL.

CDR3 region: CSATSSGNPRTNQPQHF. The CDR3 DNA reads TGCAGTGCTACTTCCTCAGGGAACCCCCGGACCAATCAGCCCCAGCATTTT. J is TRBJ1-5 and V is TRBV20-1; D perhaps matches TRBD1 (5 bases). Germline V lookup: CDR1 DFQATT, CDR2 SNEGSKA (reference sequence). V was pared by 4 bases and J by 3 bases, with 22 bases between. This CDR3 is built from 17 residues.

This clonotype has at least ten counts. The genes are TRBV24-1 and TRBJ1-5; 9 positions agree with TRBD1. This CDR3 comprises 14 residues. Germline V gives CDR1 KGHDR, CDR2 SFDVKD. The junction had 5 bases not matched to a gene; V was cut back by 5 bases and J by 7 bases. The CDR3 loop is CATSAGQGKQPQHF. The CDR3, as DNA: TGTGCCACCAGTGCCGGACAGGGGAAACAGCCCCAGCATTTT.

This clonotype was seen ten or more times. This chain uses TRBV5-1 with TRBJ2-1; D might be TRBD1 (5 bases). Trimming took 1 base from V and 0 from J, leaving 11 bases between them. The CDR3 is 16 amino acids. Germline CDR1 SGHRS, CDR2 YFSETQ. For the CDR3, the DNA is TGCGCCAGCAGCTTGATTAGGGGTGACTCCTACAATGAGCAGTTCTTC. Its translation is CASSLIRGDSYNEQFF.

In regard to this clonotype: It may be a read error: a sequence one base away is much more abundant. The gene calls are TRBV7-9 and TRBJ2-2; D may be TRBD1 (5 bases). The CDR3 has 15 amino acids. Germline values: CDR1 SEHNR, CDR2 FQNEAQ (reference sequence). Trimming stripped 5 bases from V and 4 bases from J, with 14 bases between. The chain's CDR3 is CASSVDSVATGELFF. For the CDR3, the DNA is TGTGCCAGCAGCGTAGACAGTGTGGCCACCGGGGAGCTGTTTTTT.

The chain carries TRBV6-2 or TRBV6-3 and TRBJ2-1; tentative D call: TRBD2 (6 bases). V lost 6 bases and J lost 4, with 10 bases in between. CDR1 and CDR2 (germline): MNHEY, SVGEGT. The CDR3 is 13 residues long. The CDR3 here is CASSQSGYNEQFF. The CDR3 DNA reads as TGTGCCAGCAGCCAGAGCGGGTACAATGAGCAGTTCTTC.

Ten or more counts support this clonotype. The genes are TRBV11-2 and TRBJ2-5, with D perhaps matching TRBD1 or TRBD2 (5 bases each). V lost 4 bases, J lost 4 bases, and 13 bases lay in between. Germline CDR1 is SGHAT and CDR2 is FQNNGV. This CDR3 spans 14 amino acids. The CDR3 bases are TGTGCCAGCAGCTCCCACCGAGGGGTAGAGACCCAGTACTTC. Protein sequence: CASSSHRGVETQYF.

At least ten counts were recorded for this clonotype. The chain employs TRBV6-5 and TRBJ2-1; D is perhaps TRBD2 (5 bases). Trimming shortened V by 0 bases and J by 8 bases, and 11 bases separated the two germline ends. Germline V gene lookup returns CDR1 MNHEY and CDR2 SVGAGI. The CDR3 loop spans 14 amino acids. The CDR3 here is CASSYSRAAYEQFF. As DNA, the CDR3 is TGTGCCAGCAGTTACTCGAGGGCAGCCTATGAGCAGTTCTTC.

This clonotype was detected many times. The chain has TRBV3-1 and TRBJ2-2, with D uncertain. Germline-derived CDR1 and CDR2 are LGHDT and YNNKEL (reference sequence). V was cut by 4 bases and J by 0 bases, with 15 bases left in between. This CDR3 is built from 17 residues. CDR3 DNA: TGTGCCAGCAGCCTCAAGTCGTTGTCCACGAACACCGGGGAGCTGTTTTTT. It codes for CASSLKSLSTNTGELFF.

This chain connects TRBV6-2 or TRBV6-3 to TRBJ2-1, with D perhaps TRBD2 (5 bases). Trimming shortened V by 0 bases and J by 0 bases, and 6 bases separated the two germline ends. Germline loops: CDR1 MNHEY, CDR2 SVGEGT. The CDR3 runs to 15 residues. The CDR3 spells CASSYSTSSYNEQFF. CDR3 DNA sequence: TGTGCCAGCAGTTACTCTACTAGCTCCTACAATGAGCAGTTCTTC.

This clonotype was seen repeatedly, ten times or more. In DNA form, the CDR3 reads TGTGCCAGCAGCCGGACTCGCACAGATACGCAGTATTTT. Amino acid sequence: CASSRTRTDTQYF. The chain combines TRBV6-2 or TRBV6-3 with TRBJ2-3; TRBD2 might be the D (5 bases). Germline loops: CDR1 MNHEY, CDR2 SVGEGT. Trimming stripped 6 bases from V and 1 base from J, with 8 bases between. CDR3 length: 13 amino acids.

The sample holds many counts of this clonotype. The chain joins TRBV5-1 to TRBJ2-3; 16 bases match TRBD2. CDR3 length: 21 residues. V shed 1 base and J 0 bases; nucleotides not matched to a gene: 11. Per germline, CDR1 SGHRS and CDR2 YFSETQ. The chain's CDR3 is CASSLPRGTSGRAFSTDTQYF. The DNA of the CDR3 is TGCGCCAGCAGCTTGCCCCGAGGGACTAGCGGGAGGGCCTTCAGCACAGATACGCAGTATTTT.

This clonotype was seen a handful of times. The chain links TRBV19 to TRBJ2-1, with 7 bases aligning to TRBD2. This CDR3 has 14 residues. Germline values: CDR1 LNHDA, CDR2 SQIVND (reference sequence). The trim removed 7 bases at V and 3 bases at J, leaving 6 bases unmatched. The CDR3 reads CASTAGALYNEQFF. The CDR3 DNA reads as TGTGCCAGTACCGCGGGAGCCCTCTACAATGAGCAGTTCTTC.

This clonotype was observed at least ten times. This chain connects TRBV28 to TRBJ1-1, with TRBD1 matching over 7 bases. The junction had 3 bases not matched to a gene; V was cut back by 4 bases and J by 1 base. Germline assignment: CDR1 MDHEN and CDR2 SYDVKM. There are 14 residues in the CDR3. CDR3 nucleotides: TGTGCCAGCAGTTCTGACAGGGAGAACACTGAAGCTTTCTTT. Its protein product is CASSSDRENTEAFF.

This clonotype was recorded a few times. The DNA of the CDR3 is TGTGCCACCAGTGATGGGCAGGGTCCCTACGAGCAGTACTTC. It codes for CATSDGQGPYEQYF. This sequence joins TRBV24-1 and TRBJ2-7; perhaps TRBD1 as D (5 bases). Germline V lookup: CDR1 KGHDR, CDR2 SFDVKD. The CDR3 has 14 residues. V dropped 3 bases and J dropped 2 bases, with 10 bases sitting between them.

This clonotype was counted many times. V gene TRBV7-9 combines with J gene TRBJ2-3; 10 bases line up with TRBD2. V lost 5 bases to trimming and J lost 0 bases; unmatched junction nucleotides: 5. The CDR3 length is 16 residues. Germline lookup yields CDR1 SEHNR and CDR2 FQNEAQ (reference sequence). In DNA, the CDR3 is TGTGCCAGCAGCCCCGGACTAGCGGATAGCACAGATACGCAGTATTTT. Protein product: CASSPGLADSTDTQYF.

As for this clonotype: This is likely a read error, given that the CDR3 carries no conserved phenylalanine or tryptophan at its end. The chain employs TRBV10-3 and TRBJ2-7; the match to TRBD2 covers 7 bases. V dropped 3 bases and J dropped 1; count of bases not matched to a gene: 6. The germline V gene encodes CDR1 ENHRY and CDR2 SYGVKD. CDR3 length: 15 residues. The CDR3 DNA reads TGTGCCATCAGTGACCTCCCGGGGGGATCCTACGAGCAGTACATC. Amino acids: CAISDLPGGSYEQYI.

This clonotype was detected ten times or more. The chain has TRBV19 and TRBJ2-7, with 9 bases matching TRBD2. The ends lost 10 bases at V and 2 bases at J; junction bases unmatched: 9. The V gene's germline CDR1 is LNHDA and CDR2 SQIVND (reference sequence). The CDR3 consists of 14 residues. As DNA, the CDR3 is TGTGCCACCCAGGGCATAGCGGGAGCCTACGAGCAGTACTTC. This sequence encodes CATQGIAGAYEQYF.

The table lists this clonotype with many counts. This chain joins TRBV6-2 or TRBV6-3 and TRBJ1-1; TRBD1 aligns across 8 bases. J was trimmed by 6 bases and V by 3 bases; bases with no gene match: 3. Germline values: CDR1 MNHEY, CDR2 SVGEGT. The CDR3 spans 13 residues. CDR3 in amino acids: CASSYQGAAEAFF. As DNA, the CDR3 is TGTGCCAGCAGTTATCAGGGGGCGGCTGAAGCTTTCTTT.

There are many counts of this clonotype. V is TRBV6-5 and J is TRBJ2-5; D is uncertain. The CDR3 is 13 residues long. From germline, CDR1 is MNHEY and CDR2 SVGAGI. V lost 6 bases and J 5 bases, leaving 13 bases between the germline ends. The CDR3 reads CASRVLGKETQYF. The CDR3 region has the DNA TGTGCCAGCAGGGTACTGGGAAAGGAGACCCAGTACTTC.

This clonotype was seen many times. This rearrangement joins TRBV6-5 to TRBJ1-1; D gene uncertain. Germline assignment: CDR1 MNHEY and CDR2 SVGAGI. V lost 0 bases and J 1 base, leaving 12 bases between the germline ends. The CDR3 loop spans 16 amino acids. In DNA, the CDR3 is TGTGCCAGCAGTTACTCCTTAGAGATTCCGAACACTGAAGCTTTCTTT. Amino acids: CASSYSLEIPNTEAFF.

Ten or more counts support this clonotype. The V gene is TRBV14, the J gene TRBJ2-3; 8 bases align to TRBD2. The CDR3 runs to 18 residues. Unmatched junction bases numbered 14, after V lost 4 bases and J lost 2 bases. Per the germline V gene, CDR1 is SGHDN and CDR2 is FVKESK. CDR3 protein: CASSPRTGTRFYTDTQYF. In nucleotides, the CDR3 is TGTGCCAGCAGCCCCCGGACCGGGACTAGATTTTACACAGATACGCAGTATTTT.